These 20 T cell receptor beta chains were sequenced from one sample in a study of blood T cell repertoires in COVID-19. The assay was immunoSEQ multiplex PCR, and TCRdb's table has in-frame clones only and misses some. This table has 150,000 or so clones, roughly 85% appearing once. The sample comprised peripheral blood. The receptors were sampled from a human donor with acute or convalescent COVID-19. The donor label of this sample is uncertain.

This sequence joins TRBV5-4 and TRBJ2-3; TRBD2 matches at 10 bases. This CDR3 region has 14 residues. Germline V CDR1 and CDR2: SGHNT, YYREEE (reference sequence). The V segment lost 1 base and the J segment 5 bases; nucleotides outside the gene matches: 1. CDR3 amino acids: CASSLRTSGDTQYF. In nucleotides, the CDR3 is TGTGCCAGCAGCTTGCGGACTAGCGGAGATACGCAGTATTTT.

This chain links TRBV6-5 with TRBJ2-1, with no clear D. Per germline, CDR1 MNHEY and CDR2 SVGAGI. V was shortened by 10 bases and J by 3 bases, with 13 bases between the two germline ends. The CDR3 contains 13 residues. CDR3 sequence: CATAPIVYNEQFF. The CDR3, as DNA: TGTGCCACCGCCCCAATAGTCTACAATGAGCAGTTCTTC.

This clone has a handful of counts. This chain uses TRBV6-5 with TRBJ2-2; 9 bases fit TRBD2. The CDR3 is made up of 14 amino acids. The V gene end was trimmed by 10 bases and the J gene end by 0 bases; junction bases not matched to a gene: 3. From germline, CDR1 is MNHEY and CDR2 SVGAGI. CDR3 coding DNA: TGTGCCACTAGCGGGACTTCGAACACCGGGGAGCTGTTTTTT. This gives the protein CATSGTSNTGELFF.

The chain is built from TRBV4-2 and TRBJ1-2; 8 nucleotides align to TRBD1. The ends lost 4 bases at V and 6 bases at J; junction bases unmatched: 10. Germline V lookup: CDR1 LGHNA, CDR2 YNFKEQ. The CDR3 spans 15 residues. The CDR3 bases are TGTGCCAGCAGCCTCTCTCAGGGGGCGATTGATGGCTACACCTTC. This translates into CASSLSQGAIDGYTF.

The chain is built from TRBV3-1 (or the pseudogene TRBV3-2) and TRBJ1-2; tentative D call: TRBD1 (6 bases). This CDR3 contains 15 residues. Trimming removed 3 bases at V and 8 bases at J, with 19 bases between. Germline CDR1 is LGHDT and CDR2 is YNNKEL (reference sequence). In DNA, the CDR3 is TGTGCCAGCAGCCATGGCGACAGGAAGCCCTCGGGCTACACCTTC. Translation gives CASSHGDRKPSGYTF.

This clone was picked up a small number of times. This chain uses TRBV29-1 with TRBJ1-2; a weak D match, TRBD1 (5 bases). The CDR3 runs 14 residues. V was pared by 1 base and J by 5 bases, with 14 bases between. Germline V lookup: CDR1 SQVTM, CDR2 ANQGSEA. The CDR3 sequence is CSVEGGGKVYGYTF. The CDR3 region has the DNA TGCAGCGTTGAAGGGGGGGGGAAGGTTTATGGCTACACCTTC.

This clone was seen a few times. The rearrangement uses TRBV30 and TRBJ1-2; tentative D call: TRBD1 (5 bases). Germline lookup yields CDR1 GTSNPN and CDR2 SVGIG (reference sequence). Trimming left V 0 bases short and J 6 bases short, with 11 bases between. The CDR3 has 13 amino acids. The chain's CDR3 is CAWSVIGADGYTF. The CDR3 DNA reads as TGTGCCTGGAGTGTAATTGGGGCTGATGGCTACACCTTC.

The rearrangement links TRBV2 to TRBJ2-5, with D perhaps TRBD2 (6 bases). With 7 bases removed from V and 5 bases from J, the gap between germline ends came to 20 bases. Germline lookup yields CDR1 SNHLY and CDR2 FYNNEI. The CDR3 is 15 amino acids. The DNA of the CDR3 is TGTGCCAGCACCCTAGGATTTGGCGGGGAGGAGACCCAGTACTTC. Protein product: CASTLGFGGEETQYF.

This rearrangement joins TRBV28 to TRBJ2-3, with D perhaps TRBD2 (7 bases). V was clipped by 5 bases and J by 1 base, with 13 bases between them. Looked up from germline, CDR1 is MDHEN and CDR2 is SYDVKM. The CDR3 sequence is 15 residues long. The CDR3 nucleotides read TGTGCCAGCAGTCTGCCGGGGGGCGGCACAGATACGCAGTATTTT. Translating it yields CASSLPGGGTDTQYF. Filled out from reference TRBV28 and TRBJ2-3, the complete variable domain reads DVKVTQSSRYLVKRTGEKVFLECVQDMDHENMFWYRQDPGLGLRLIYFSYDVKMKEKGDIPEGYSVSREKKERFSLILESASTNQTSMYLCASSLPGGGTDTQYFGPGTRLTVL.

The chain has TRBV5-1 and TRBJ2-1; D perhaps matches TRBD2 (5 bases). CDR1 SGHRS and CDR2 YFSETQ come from the germline V gene. The CDR3 loop spans 13 amino acids. V was cut by 2 bases and J by 10 bases, with 13 bases left in between. The CDR3 loop is CASSLEPGGEQFF. Here the CDR3 DNA reads TGCGCCAGCAGCTTAGAACCTGGCGGGGAGCAGTTCTTC.

The CDR3 here is CASSLAGYNQPQHF. CDR3 bases: TGTGCCAGCAGCTTGGCCGGGTACAATCAGCCCCAGCATTTT. This sequence joins TRBV5-6 and TRBJ1-5, with D unresolved. V was trimmed by 0 bases and J by 3 bases, leaving 7 bases between them. CDR1 is SGHDT and CDR2 is YYEEEE in the germline V gene. This CDR3 is built from 14 residues.

The V gene is TRBV3-1 (or the pseudogene TRBV3-2), the J gene TRBJ2-5; 8 bases are a match to TRBD1. CDR3 size: 14 residues. Germline loops: CDR1 LGHDT, CDR2 YNNKEL (reference sequence). J gave up 1 base and V 4 bases, and 2 bases lay outside the gene matches. The CDR3 DNA reads TGTGCCAGCAGCCCTACAGGGGGCCAAGAGACCCAGTACTTC. It is translated as CASSPTGGQETQYF.

The rearrangement joins TRBV19 to TRBJ1-1, with TRBD1 matching over 12 bases. Germline CDR1 reads LNHDA; CDR2 reads SQIVND (reference sequence). CDR3 size: 15 residues. The V segment lost 7 bases and the J segment 5 bases; nucleotides outside the gene matches: 8. CDR3 in DNA: TGTGCCAGTACTCCGGGACAGGGGGCTTATACTGAAGCTTTCTTT. Residues: CASTPGQGAYTEAFF.

The rearrangement uses TRBV6-2 or TRBV6-3 and TRBJ1-1; TRBD1 aligns across 10 bases. Germline CDR1 is MNHEY and CDR2 is SVGEGT. The CDR3 spans 15 residues. V was clipped by 3 bases and J by 6 bases; unmatched bases: 7. CDR3 DNA: TGTGCCAGCAGTTATGGGGGGACAGGGGACGCTGAAGCTTTCTTT. This gives the protein CASSYGGTGDAEAFF.

The chain has TRBV3-1 (or the pseudogene TRBV3-2) and TRBJ1-3; 7 bases agree with TRBD1. The germline CDR1 and CDR2 sequences are LGHDT and YNNKEL (reference sequence). CDR3 length: 14 residues. J was trimmed by 3 bases and V by 5 bases; bases with no gene match: 4. CDR3 sequence reads: CASSTGTVGNTIYF. As DNA, the CDR3 is TGTGCCAGCAGCACTGGGACAGTTGGAAACACCATATATTTT.

A note on this clone: The junction differs from germline at one of its ends, possibly a read error. The J gene is TRBJ2-7, the V gene TRBV9; TRBD2 matches 9 bases. Germline loops: CDR1 SGDLS, CDR2 YYNGEE. This CDR3 region has 16 residues. The CDR3 DNA reads TGTGCCCGCAGCGCCTCGGGGCGGGGGGGGCTATACGAGCAGTACTTC. Amino acid sequence: CARSASGRGGLYEQYF.

The rearrangement joins TRBV6-5 to TRBJ2-2; 7 bases are a match to TRBD2. J gave up 7 bases and V 2 bases, and 7 bases lay outside the gene matches. Germline lookup yields CDR1 MNHEY and CDR2 SVGAGI. This CDR3 is built from 15 residues. In DNA form, the CDR3 reads TGTGCCAGCAGTTACCGGACGTCGGGAGGCGGGGAGCTGTTTTTT. This encodes CASSYRTSGGGELFF.

This chain uses TRBV2 with TRBJ2-3; unclear D gene. CDR1 is SNHLY, CDR2 FYNNEI, per germline. The V end was cut by 3 bases, the J end by 1 base, with 5 bases between. The CDR3 loop spans 13 amino acids. CDR3 sequence: CASSEVGTDTQYF. The CDR3 nucleotides are TGTGCCAGCAGTGAGGTAGGCACAGATACGCAGTATTTT.

This clone was observed once. The chain joins TRBV19 to TRBJ1-5; a possible D gene is TRBD1 (6 bases). This CDR3 spans 13 amino acids. Germline V CDR1 and CDR2: LNHDA, SQIVND (reference sequence). Trimming left V 6 bases short and J 3 bases short, with 9 bases between. The CDR3, as DNA: TGTGCCAGTAGGGACAGCAACAATCAGCCCCAGCATTTT. It translates to CASRDSNNQPQHF.

This clone was recorded once. The genes are TRBV7-8 and TRBJ1-3; D call uncertain. Germline-derived CDR1 and CDR2 are SGHVS and FQNEAQ. This CDR3 contains 14 residues. Trimming took off 3 bases at V and 0 bases at J, with 6 bases between the two ends. Here the CDR3 reads CASSFSSSGNTIYF. The CDR3, as DNA: TGTGCCAGCAGCTTTAGTAGCTCTGGAAACACCATATATTTT.